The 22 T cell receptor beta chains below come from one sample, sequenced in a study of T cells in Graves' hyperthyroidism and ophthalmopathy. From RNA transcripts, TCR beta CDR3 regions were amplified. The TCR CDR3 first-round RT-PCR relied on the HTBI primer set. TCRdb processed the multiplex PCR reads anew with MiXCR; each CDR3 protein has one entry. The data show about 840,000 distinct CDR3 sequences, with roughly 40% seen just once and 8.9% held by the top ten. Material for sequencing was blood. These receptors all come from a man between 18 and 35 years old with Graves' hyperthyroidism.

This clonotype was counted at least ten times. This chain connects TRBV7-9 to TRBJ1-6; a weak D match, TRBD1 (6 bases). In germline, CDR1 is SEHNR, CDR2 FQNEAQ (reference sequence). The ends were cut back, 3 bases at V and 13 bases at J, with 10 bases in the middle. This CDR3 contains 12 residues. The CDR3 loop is CASSFDRQPLHF. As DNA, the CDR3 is TGTGCCAGCAGCTTTGACAGGCAGCCCCTCCACTTT.

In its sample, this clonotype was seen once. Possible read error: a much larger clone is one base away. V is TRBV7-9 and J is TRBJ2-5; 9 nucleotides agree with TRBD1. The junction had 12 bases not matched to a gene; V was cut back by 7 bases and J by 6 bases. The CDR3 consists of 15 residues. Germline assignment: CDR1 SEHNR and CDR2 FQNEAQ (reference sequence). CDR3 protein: CASNSAGTGYKTQYF. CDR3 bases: TGTGCCAGCAACTCCGCCGGGACAGGGTACAAGACCCAGTACTTC. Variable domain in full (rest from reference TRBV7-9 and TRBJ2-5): DTGVSQNPRHKITKRGQNVTFRCDPISEHNRLYWYRQTLGQGPEFLTYFQNEAQLEKSRLLSDRFSAERPKGSFSTLEIQRTEQGDSAMYLCASNSAGTGYKTQYFGPGTRLLVL.

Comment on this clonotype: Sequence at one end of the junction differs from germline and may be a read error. The CDR3 loop is CASSQEGGFYGNTIYF. In nucleotides, the CDR3 is TGCGCCAGCAGCCAAGAAGGGGGGTTTTATGGAAACACCATATATTTT. This chain connects TRBV7-3 to TRBJ1-3, with D possibly TRBD1 on 6 matching bases. This CDR3 has 16 residues. Germline V gene data show CDR1 as SGHTA and CDR2 as FQGTGA. The full variable domain, in which reference TRBV7-3 and TRBJ1-3 provide the parts outside the CDR3, is GAGVSQTPSNKVTEKGKYVELRCDPISGHTALYWYRQSLGQGPEFLIYFQGTGAADDSGLPNDRFFAVRPEGSVSTLKIQRTERGDSAVYLCASSQEGGFYGNTIYFGEGSWLTVV.

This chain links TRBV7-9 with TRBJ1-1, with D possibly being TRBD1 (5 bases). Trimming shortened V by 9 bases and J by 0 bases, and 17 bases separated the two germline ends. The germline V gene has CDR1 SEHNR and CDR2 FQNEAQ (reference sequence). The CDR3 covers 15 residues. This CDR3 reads CARSPFRQMNTEAFF. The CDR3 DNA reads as TGTGCCAGGAGTCCCTTCAGACAGATGAACACTGAAGCTTTCTTT. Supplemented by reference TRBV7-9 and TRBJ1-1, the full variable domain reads DTGVSQNPRHKITKRGQNVTFRCDPISEHNRLYWYRQTLGQGPEFLTYFQNEAQLEKSRLLSDRFSAERPKGSFSTLEIQRTEQGDSAMYLCARSPFRQMNTEAFFGQGTRLTVV.

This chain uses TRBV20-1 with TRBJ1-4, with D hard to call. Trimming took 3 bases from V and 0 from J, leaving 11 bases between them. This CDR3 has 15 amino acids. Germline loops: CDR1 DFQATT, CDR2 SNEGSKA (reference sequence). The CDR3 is CSASGEDATNEKLFF. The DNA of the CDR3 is TGCAGTGCTAGTGGGGAGGACGCAACTAATGAAAAACTGTTTTTT.

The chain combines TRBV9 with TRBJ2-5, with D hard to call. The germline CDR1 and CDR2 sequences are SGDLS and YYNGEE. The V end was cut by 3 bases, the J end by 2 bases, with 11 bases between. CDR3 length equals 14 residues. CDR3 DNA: TGTGCCAGCAGCGCCCCCGTCGCTCAAGAGACCCAGTACTTC. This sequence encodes CASSAPVAQETQYF.

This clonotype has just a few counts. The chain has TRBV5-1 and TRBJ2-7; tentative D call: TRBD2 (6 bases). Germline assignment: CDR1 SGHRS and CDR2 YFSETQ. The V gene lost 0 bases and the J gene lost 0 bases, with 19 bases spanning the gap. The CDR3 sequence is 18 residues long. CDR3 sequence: CASSLGPTRLVSSYEQYF. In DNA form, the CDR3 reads TGCGCCAGCAGCTTGGGGCCGACTAGACTAGTGAGCTCCTACGAGCAGTACTTC. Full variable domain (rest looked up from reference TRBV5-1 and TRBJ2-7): KAGVTQTPRYLIKTRGQQVTLSCSPISGHRSVSWYQQTPGQGLQFLFEYFSETQRNKGNFPGRFSGRQFSNSRSEMNVSTLELGDSALYLCASSLGPTRLVSSYEQYFGPGTRLTVT.

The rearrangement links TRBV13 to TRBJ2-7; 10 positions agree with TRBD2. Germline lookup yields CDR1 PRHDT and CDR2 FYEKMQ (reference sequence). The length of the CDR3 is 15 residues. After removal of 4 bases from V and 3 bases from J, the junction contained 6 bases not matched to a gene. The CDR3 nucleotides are TGTGCCAGCAGCTACGGACTAGCGGACTTCTACGAGCAGTACTTC. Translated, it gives CASSYGLADFYEQYF. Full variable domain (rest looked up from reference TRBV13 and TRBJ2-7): AAGVIQSPRHLIKEKRETATLKCYPIPRHDTVYWYQQGPGQDPQFLISFYEKMQSDKGSIPDRFSAQQFSDYHSELNMSSLELGDSALYFCASSYGLADFYEQYFGPGTRLTVT.

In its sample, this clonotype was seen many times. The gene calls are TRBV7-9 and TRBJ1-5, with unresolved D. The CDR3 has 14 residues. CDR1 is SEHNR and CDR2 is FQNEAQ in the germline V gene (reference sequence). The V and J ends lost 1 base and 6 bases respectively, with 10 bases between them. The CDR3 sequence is CASSLGGGPQPQHF. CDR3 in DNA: TGTGCCAGCAGCTTAGGGGGAGGACCTCAGCCCCAGCATTTT.

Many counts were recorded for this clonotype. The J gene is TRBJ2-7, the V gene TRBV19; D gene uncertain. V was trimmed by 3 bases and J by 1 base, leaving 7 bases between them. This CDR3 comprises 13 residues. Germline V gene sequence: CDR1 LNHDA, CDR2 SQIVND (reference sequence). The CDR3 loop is CASSMGRSYEQYF. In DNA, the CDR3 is TGTGCCAGTAGTATGGGCAGATCCTACGAGCAGTACTTC.

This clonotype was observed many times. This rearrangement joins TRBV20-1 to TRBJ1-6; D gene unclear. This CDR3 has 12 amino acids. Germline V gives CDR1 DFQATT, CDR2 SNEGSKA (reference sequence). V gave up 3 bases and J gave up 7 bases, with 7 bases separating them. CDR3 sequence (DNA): TGCAGTGCTAGGGACGGCAATTCACCCCTCCACTTT. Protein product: CSARDGNSPLHF.

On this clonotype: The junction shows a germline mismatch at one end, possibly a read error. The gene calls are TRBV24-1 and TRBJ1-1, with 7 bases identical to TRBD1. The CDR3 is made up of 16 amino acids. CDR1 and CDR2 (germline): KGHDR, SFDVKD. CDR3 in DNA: TGTGCCACCCGTGACCCGAAAGACAGGGCTGGGACTGAAGCTTTCTTT. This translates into CATRDPKDRAGTEAFF.

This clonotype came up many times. In DNA form, the CDR3 reads TGTGCCAGCGCCGCTCAGGGGGCGAGCGACTACACCTTC. Translated: CASAAQGASDYTF. The chain is built from TRBV12-3 or TRBV12-4 and TRBJ1-2; 8 bases align to TRBD1. The V and J ends lost 8 bases and 10 bases, in that order; junction bases with no gene match: 12. CDR3 length equals 13 residues.

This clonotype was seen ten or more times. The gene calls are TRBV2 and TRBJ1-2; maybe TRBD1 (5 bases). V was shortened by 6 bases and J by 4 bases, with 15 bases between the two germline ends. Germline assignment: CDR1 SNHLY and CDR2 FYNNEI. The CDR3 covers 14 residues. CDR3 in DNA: TGTGCCAGCAGAGGCCGGTCGGGGACCTATGGCTACACCTTC. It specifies CASRGRSGTYGYTF.

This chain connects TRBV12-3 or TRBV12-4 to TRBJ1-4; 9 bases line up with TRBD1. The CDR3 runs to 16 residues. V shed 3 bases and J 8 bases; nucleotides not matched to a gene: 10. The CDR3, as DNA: TGTGCCAGCAGTTTTGGGCCCGGGACAGGGAGCGAAAAACTGTTTTTT. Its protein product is CASSFGPGTGSEKLFF.

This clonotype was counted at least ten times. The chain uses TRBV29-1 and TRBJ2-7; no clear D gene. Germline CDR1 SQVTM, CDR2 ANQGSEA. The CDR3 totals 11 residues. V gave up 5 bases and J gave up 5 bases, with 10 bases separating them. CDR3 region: CSVPGYHEQYF. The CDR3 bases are TGCAGCGTTCCAGGATACCACGAGCAGTACTTC.

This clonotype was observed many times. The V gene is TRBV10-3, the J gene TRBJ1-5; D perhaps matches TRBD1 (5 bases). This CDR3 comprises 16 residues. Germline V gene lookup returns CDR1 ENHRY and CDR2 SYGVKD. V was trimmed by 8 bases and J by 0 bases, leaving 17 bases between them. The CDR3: CAIPREDNYSNQPQHF. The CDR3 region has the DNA TGTGCCATCCCGAGGGAGGACAACTATAGCAATCAGCCCCAGCATTTT.

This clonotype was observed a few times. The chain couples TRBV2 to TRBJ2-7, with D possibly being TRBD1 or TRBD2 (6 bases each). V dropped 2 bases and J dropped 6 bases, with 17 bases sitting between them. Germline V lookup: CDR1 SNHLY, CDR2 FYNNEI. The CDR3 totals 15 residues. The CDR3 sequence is CASSEWPEQGGEQYF. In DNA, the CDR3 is TGTGCCAGCAGTGAATGGCCCGAACAGGGAGGCGAGCAGTACTTC.

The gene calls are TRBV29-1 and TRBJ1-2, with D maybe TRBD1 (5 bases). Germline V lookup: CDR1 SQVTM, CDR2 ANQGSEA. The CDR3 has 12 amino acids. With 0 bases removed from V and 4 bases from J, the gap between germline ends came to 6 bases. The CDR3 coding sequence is TGCAGCGTTGAAGAGGGGCGCTATGGCTACACCTTC. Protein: CSVEEGRYGYTF.

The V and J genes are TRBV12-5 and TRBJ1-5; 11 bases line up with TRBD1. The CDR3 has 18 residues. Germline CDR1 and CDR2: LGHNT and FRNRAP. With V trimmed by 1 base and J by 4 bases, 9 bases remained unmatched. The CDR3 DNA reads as TGTGCTAGTGGTTTGGCGACGCAGGACAGGGGGCCTAATCAGCCCCAGCATTTT. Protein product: CASGLATQDRGPNQPQHF. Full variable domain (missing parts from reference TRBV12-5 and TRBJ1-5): DARVTQTPRHKVTEMGQEVTMRCQPILGHNTVFWYRQTMMQGLELLAYFRNRAPLDDSGMPKDRFSAEMPDATLATLKIQPSEPRDSAVYFCASGLATQDRGPNQPQHFGDGTRLSIL.

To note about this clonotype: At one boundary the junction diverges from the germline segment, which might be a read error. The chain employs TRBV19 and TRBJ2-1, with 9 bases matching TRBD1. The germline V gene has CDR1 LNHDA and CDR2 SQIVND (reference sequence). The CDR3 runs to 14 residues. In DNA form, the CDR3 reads TGTGCCAGTAAAGACAGGGGGGCCTACAATGAGCGGTTCTTC. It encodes CASKDRGAYNERFF.

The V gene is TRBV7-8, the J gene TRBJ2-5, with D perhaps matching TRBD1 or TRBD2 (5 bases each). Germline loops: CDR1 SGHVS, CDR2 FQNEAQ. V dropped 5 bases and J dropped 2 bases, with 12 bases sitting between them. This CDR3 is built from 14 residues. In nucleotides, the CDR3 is TGTGCCAGCAGCGGGACCCGGTGGCAAGAGACCCAGTACTTC. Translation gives CASSGTRWQETQYF.